The rows below give T cell receptor beta chains drawn from one sample of a study of blood T cell repertoires in COVID-19. Using immunoSEQ multiplex PCR, the repertoire was profiled, and TCRdb retains in-frame clones only, with some absent. Of 490,000 or so clones listed, more than 85% are singletons. The specimen sequenced was PBMCs or T cells enriched from blood (not recorded which). The receptor source for this set is an older woman who had recovered from COVID-19. CDR3s include the opening cysteine and the closing phenylalanine or tryptophan. Clone size is given for some rows only: seen once, a few or many times, or a class if the clone is expanded.

abundance: .; v_gene: TRBV5-1; len: 15; CDR3aa: CASSLGGGATDTQYF
abundance: .; v_gene: TRBV6-5; len: 16; CDR3aa: CASSYQSGVSTDTQYF
abundance: .; v_gene: TRBV30; len: 14; CDR3aa: CAWRRGGVNTEAFF
abundance: .; v_gene: TRBV6-5; len: 14; CDR3aa: CASSYGGEGNTIYF
abundance: .; v_gene: TRBV7-2; len: 15; CDR3aa: CASSSRLNSGSGYTF
abundance: .; v_gene: TRBV28; len: 16; CDR3aa: CASSLPHLTMNYGYTF
abundance: .; v_gene: TRBV18; len: 17; CDR3aa: CASSPFLARGIQLCSDF
abundance: .; v_gene: TRBV2; len: 12; CDR3aa: CASSPRGEKLFF
abundance: few; v_gene: TRBV7-2; len: 16; CDR3aa: CASSLWSGTDRGEQYF
abundance: .; v_gene: TRBV4-1; len: 17; CDR3aa: CASSQEPAGGQLNTQYF
abundance: .; v_gene: TRBV3-1/TRBV3-2; len: 15; CDR3aa: CASSQGPTGIYGYTF
abundance: .; v_gene: TRBV5-1; len: 12; CDR3aa: CASGTANYGYTF
abundance: .; v_gene: TRBV2; len: 13; CDR3aa: CASKRTTLYEQYF
abundance: once; v_gene: TRBV7-2; len: 15; CDR3aa: CASSRDRGMSYEQYF
abundance: .; v_gene: TRBV19; len: 12; CDR3aa: CASSSTLDTQYF
abundance: .; v_gene: TRBV30; len: 12; CDR3aa: CAWQTGFGEAFF
abundance: .; v_gene: TRBV7-9; len: 15; CDR3aa: CASSTTDRGRGGYTF
abundance: .; v_gene: TRBV5-1; len: 14; CDR3aa: CASSPYSGANVLTF
abundance: .; v_gene: TRBV7-2; len: 14; CDR3aa: CASSLDRSGNTIYF
abundance: .; v_gene: TRBV5-6; len: 12; CDR3aa: CASSLISGPLHF
abundance: .; v_gene: TRBV25-1; len: 17; CDR3aa: CASSDLGGGGGADTQYF
abundance: .; v_gene: TRBV6-2/TRBV6-3; len: 13; CDR3aa: CASSPPGNQPQHF
abundance: .; v_gene: TRBV10-3; len: 16; CDR3aa: CAIRSRLAGLDNEQFF
abundance: once; v_gene: TRBV4-1; len: 15; CDR3aa: CASSQDRGNTGELFF
abundance: .; v_gene: TRBV7-2; len: 14; CDR3aa: CASSLSGGRTEAFF
abundance: once; v_gene: TRBV4-1; len: 17; CDR3aa: CASSQVWPLASTDTQYF
abundance: .; v_gene: TRBV2; len: 15; CDR3aa: CASSAAGVSGNTIYF
abundance: once; v_gene: TRBV2; len: 14; CDR3aa: CASTAGRGDYGYTF
abundance: once; v_gene: TRBV7-8; len: 20; CDR3aa: CASSSFILAGAFRNTGELFF
abundance: .; v_gene: TRBV7-9; len: 12; CDR3aa: CASSAPDQPQHF
abundance: .; v_gene: TRBV4-1; len: 17; CDR3aa: CASSAGTSGGAWETQYF
abundance: .; v_gene: TRBV5-8; len: 13; CDR3aa: CASSRVSNYGYTF
abundance: .; v_gene: TRBV5-1; len: 15; CDR3aa: CASTQGARGQETQYF
abundance: .; v_gene: TRBV10-2; len: 14; CDR3aa: CATAAYGGIDTQYF
abundance: .; v_gene: TRBV5-5; len: 14; CDR3aa: CASSTGTSTDTQYF